The 16 T cell receptor beta chains given below trace back to one sample, sequenced in a study of CD8+CD57+ T cells in acquired aplastic anemia. The use of genomic DNA as template underpinned the TCR beta VDJ and CDR3 profiling. TCRdb used MiXCR to reprocess the reads, holding one entry per CDR3 protein. The profile shows about 98,000 distinct CDR3 sequences, 55% to 80% of them singletons. Before being chosen for sequencing, patients had shown CD8+CD57+ cell expansion by flow cytometry. Source material: sorted CD4+, CD8+, or CD8+CD57+ T cells (not recorded which) from PBMCs. The origin of the receptors is a human donor with aplastic anemia.

This clonotype was seen more than once but under ten times. This chain connects TRBV5-1 to TRBJ2-7; D tentatively fits TRBD1 or TRBD2 (5 bases each). This CDR3 has 14 residues. The ends were cut back, 1 base at V and 5 bases at J, with 13 bases in the middle. The germline CDR1 and CDR2 sequences are SGHRS and YFSETQ. CDR3 protein: CASSLTGTGDEQYF. As DNA, the CDR3 is TGCGCCAGCAGCTTGACCGGGACGGGCGACGAGCAGTACTTC.

V is TRBV25-1 and J is TRBJ2-5; no definite D call. Germline values: CDR1 MGHDK, CDR2 SYGVNS. CDR3 length: 14 amino acids. V gave up 4 bases and J gave up 5 bases, with 14 bases separating them. CDR3 sequence reads: CASSASPPAETQYF. The CDR3 region has the DNA TGTGCCAGCAGTGCCTCCCCTCCCGCGGAGACCCAGTACTTC.

In this sample, this clonotype turned up many times. The chain carries TRBV2 and TRBJ2-1; 11 bases are shared with TRBD2. Trimming cost V 1 base and J 0 bases; bases outside gene matches: 8. The CDR3 sequence is 19 residues long. The germline gives CDR1 SNHLY, CDR2 FYNNEI. The CDR3 bases are TGTGCCAGCAGTGAAGGTCTAGCGGGGGGCTACAACTCCTACAATGAGCAGTTCTTC. Translated, it gives CASSEGLAGGYNSYNEQFF. Variable domain in full (rest from reference TRBV2 and TRBJ2-1): EPEVTQTPSHQVTQMGQEVILRCVPISNHLYFYWYRQILGQKVEFLVSFYNNEISEKSEIFDDQFSVERPDGSNFTLKIRSTKLEDSAMYFCASSEGLAGGYNSYNEQFFGPGTRLTVL.

A remark on this clonotype: A junction boundary mismatches the germline segment, possibly from a read error. The V gene is TRBV7-7, the J gene TRBJ2-7, with D possibly being TRBD1 or TRBD2 (5 bases each). Germline V gene data show CDR1 as SSHAT and CDR2 as FNYEAQ (reference sequence). CDR3 length equals 13 residues. CDR3 nucleotide sequence: TGTGCTAGCAGCTTAGAAGAGGGGCAACGCCAGTACTTC. It specifies CASSLEEGQRQYF.

The J gene is TRBJ1-1, the V gene TRBV16; no reliable D call. The CDR3 is 13 residues long. The V and J ends lost 0 bases and 1 base respectively, with 3 bases between them. CDR1 is KGHSY and CDR2 is FQNENV in the germline V gene. Here the CDR3 DNA reads TGTGCCAGCAGCCAATCGGAGAACACTGAAGCTTTCTTT. This encodes CASSQSENTEAFF.

The chain is built from TRBV11-1 and TRBJ1-6, with 11 bases fitting TRBD1. Trimming removed 4 bases from V and 9 bases from J; junction bases left unmatched: 11. The CDR3 is 17 residues long. Germline loops: CDR1 SGHAT, CDR2 FQDESV (reference sequence). As DNA, the CDR3 is TGTGCCAGCAGCTCCATCGGGACAGGGGGACCTGGTTCACCCCTCCACTTT. It codes for CASSSIGTGGPGSPLHF. The full variable domain, rest sourced from reference TRBV11-1 and TRBJ1-6, is EAEVAQSPRYKITEKSQAVAFWCDPISGHATLYWYRQILGQGPELLVQFQDESVVDDSQLPKDRFSAERLKGVDSTLKIQPAELGDSAMYLCASSSIGTGGPGSPLHFGNGTRLTVT.

The V gene is TRBV2, the J gene TRBJ1-5, with D tentatively TRBD1 (5 bases). The CDR3 is made up of 12 amino acids. Germline V CDR1 and CDR2: SNHLY, FYNNEI. V dropped 8 bases and J dropped 7 bases, with 12 bases sitting between them. In DNA form, the CDR3 reads TGTGCCAGCGGGCGGGGCGAACAGCCCCAGCATTTT. Its protein product is CASGRGEQPQHF.

In DNA, the CDR3 is TGCAGGTTGGACCGGTCGGACTCCTACAATGAGCAGTTCTTC. Amino acids: CRLDRSDSYNEQFF. V is TRBV20-1 and J is TRBJ2-1; D gene ambiguous. Germline lookup yields CDR1 DFQATT and CDR2 SNEGSKA (reference sequence). This CDR3 contains 14 residues.

Notes on this clonotype: A much larger clone lies one base from this, so it may be a read error. The chain recombines TRBV20-1 with TRBJ2-6; D is unclear. With 6 bases removed from V and 0 bases from J, the gap between germline ends came to 15 bases. The CDR3 length is 16 residues. From germline, CDR1 is DFQATT and CDR2 SNEGSKA (reference sequence). CDR3 coding DNA: TGCAGTGCCCTACTTGTGGCAGGCTCTGGGGCCAACGTCCTGACTTTC. Amino acids: CSALLVAGSGANVLTF.

Ten or more counts support this clonotype. This rearrangement joins TRBV20-1 to TRBJ2-7; D is possibly TRBD2 (7 bases). V dropped 6 bases and J dropped 4 bases, with 19 bases sitting between them. The CDR3 totals 14 residues. Germline V gene sequence: CDR1 DFQATT, CDR2 SNEGSKA (reference sequence). The chain's CDR3 is CSAGGGESHYEQYF. The CDR3 nucleotides read TGCAGTGCGGGAGGGGGGGAATCCCATTACGAGCAGTACTTC.

The chain carries TRBV7-8 and TRBJ2-7, with unresolved D. CDR3 size: 13 residues. The V end was cut by 0 bases, the J end by 1 base, with 4 bases between. Germline values: CDR1 SGHVS, CDR2 FQNEAQ. The CDR3 here is CASSLAESYEQYF. In DNA, the CDR3 is TGTGCCAGCAGCTTAGCTGAGTCCTACGAGCAGTACTTC.

The V and J genes are TRBV29-1 and TRBJ2-3; D remains ambiguous. Looked up from germline, CDR1 is SQVTM and CDR2 is ANQGSEA. The CDR3 consists of 12 residues. The germline V and J ends were trimmed by 1 base and 7 bases, with 9 bases remaining between them. The CDR3 DNA reads TGCAGCGTTGAAGCCAACTCAAATACGCAGTATTTT. The encoded protein is CSVEANSNTQYF.

The chain carries TRBV20-1 and TRBJ1-2; D not resolved. Germline values: CDR1 DFQATT, CDR2 SNEGSKA (reference sequence). V lost 2 bases and J lost 5, with 6 bases in between. The CDR3 is made up of 11 amino acids. CDR3 bases: TGCAGTGCTAGAAGTGAATATGGCTACACCTTC. Translation gives CSARSEYGYTF.

V usage is TRBV7-2 and J usage is TRBJ2-1; a possible D gene is TRBD2 (5 bases). V gave up 4 bases and J gave up 9 bases, with 13 bases separating them. The length of the CDR3 is 13 residues. Germline CDR1 SGHTA, CDR2 FQGNSA. The CDR3 region is CASSSGPGGEQFF. The CDR3 DNA reads TGTGCCAGCAGCTCAGGACCCGGAGGTGAGCAGTTCTTC.

The chain combines TRBV20-1 with TRBJ1-1, with 7 nucleotides matching TRBD1. V shed 7 bases, J shed 7 bases, and the junction held 9 bases outside the gene matches. In germline, CDR1 is DFQATT, CDR2 SNEGSKA (reference sequence). The CDR3 totals 12 residues. The CDR3 protein is CSGQGEDGEAFF. CDR3 bases: TGCAGTGGACAGGGAGAGGATGGTGAAGCTTTCTTT.

The rearrangement joins TRBV20-1 to TRBJ2-1; D unclear. CDR1 DFQATT and CDR2 SNEGSKA come from the germline V gene (reference sequence). Trimming pared 4 bases from V and 1 base from J, leaving 8 bases between. The CDR3 sequence is 13 residues long. The CDR3 DNA sequence: TGCAGTGCTATTTTCCGATCCTACAATGAGCAGTTCTTC. Translated: CSAIFRSYNEQFF.